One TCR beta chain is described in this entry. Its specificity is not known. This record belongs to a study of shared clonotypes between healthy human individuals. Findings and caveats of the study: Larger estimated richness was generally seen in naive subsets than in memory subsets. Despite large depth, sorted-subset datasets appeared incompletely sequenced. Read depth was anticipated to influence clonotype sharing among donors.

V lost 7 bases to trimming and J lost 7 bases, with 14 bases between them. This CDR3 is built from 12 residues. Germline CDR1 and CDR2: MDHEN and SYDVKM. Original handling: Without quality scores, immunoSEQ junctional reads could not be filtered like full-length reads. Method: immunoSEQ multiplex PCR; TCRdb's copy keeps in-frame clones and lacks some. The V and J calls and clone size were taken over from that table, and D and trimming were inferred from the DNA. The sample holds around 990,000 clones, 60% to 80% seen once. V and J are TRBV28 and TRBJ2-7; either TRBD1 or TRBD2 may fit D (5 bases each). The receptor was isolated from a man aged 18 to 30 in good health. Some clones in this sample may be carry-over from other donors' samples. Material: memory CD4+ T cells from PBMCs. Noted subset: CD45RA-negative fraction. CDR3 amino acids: CASIGTAGEQYF. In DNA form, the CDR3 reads TGTGCCAGCATAGGGACCGCCGGGGAGCAGTACTTC.